Shown below are 21 T cell receptor beta chains from a single sample sequenced in a study of immune reconstitution after stem cell transplant in scleroderma. TCRdb reprocessed the RT-PCR reads with MiXCR, giving one entry per CDR3 protein. Of about 2,300 distinct CDR3 sequences listed, 6.4% are singletons. This specimen was collected before or after autologous hematopoietic stem cell transplantation (not recorded which). Source of these receptors: a female donor with systemic sclerosis.

This clonotype is medium-sized (0.01 to 0.1%) by share. The J gene is TRBJ2-2, the V gene TRBV10-3; no clear D. The length of the CDR3 is 15 residues. The germline gives CDR1 ENHRY, CDR2 SYGVKD. Trimming shortened V by 2 bases and J by 0 bases, and 7 bases separated the two germline ends. The CDR3 reads CAISERWPNTGELFF. DNA for the CDR3: TGTGCCATCAGTGAGCGGTGGCCGAACACCGGGGAGCTGTTTTTT.

This clonotype was counted only a few times. The chain joins TRBV7-3 to TRBJ2-1, with TRBD2 matching over 7 bases. The CDR3 has 13 residues. Germline CDR1 reads SGHTA; CDR2 reads FQGTGA. V was pared by 2 bases and J by 12 bases, with 7 bases of the junction left unmatched. Here the CDR3 DNA reads TGTGCCAGCAGCTTAGCCGGGACTATAGGGCAGTTCTTC. Translated, it gives CASSLAGTIGQFF.

This clonotype was observed a few times. V gene TRBV20-1 combines with J gene TRBJ2-7; 9 bases match TRBD1. The CDR3 contains 14 residues. Germline loops: CDR1 DFQATT, CDR2 SNEGSKA (reference sequence). The trim removed 4 bases at V and 7 bases at J, leaving 11 bases unmatched. The DNA for the CDR3 is TGCAGTGCTAAGGATAGACAGGGGGTCTTTGAGCAGTACTTC. Translation: CSAKDRQGVFEQYF.

This clonotype is medium-sized (0.01 to 0.1%) by share. The chain links TRBV5-1 to TRBJ2-2; 11 bases align to TRBD1. V shed 5 bases, J shed 5 bases, and the junction held 5 bases outside the gene matches. Germline CDR1 is SGHRS and CDR2 is YFSETQ. The CDR3 spans 15 residues. CDR3 sequence: CASSTGTGGTGELFF. Here the CDR3 DNA reads TGCGCCAGCAGTACCGGGACAGGGGGGACCGGGGAGCTGTTTTTT.

This clonotype is medium-sized in the sample. The chain couples TRBV7-2 to TRBJ2-7; the match to TRBD2 covers 10 bases. The length of the CDR3 is 14 residues. Germline trimming cut 3 bases from V and 4 bases from J; bases unmatched to any gene: 3. Germline V gene sequence: CDR1 SGHTA, CDR2 FQGNSA. This CDR3 is CASSLGLAFYEQYF. The CDR3 nucleotides read TGTGCCAGCAGCTTGGGACTAGCGTTTTACGAGCAGTACTTC.

This clonotype has only a few counts. The rearrangement uses TRBV4-3 and TRBJ1-1; D is possibly TRBD1 (5 bases). The ends were cut back, 0 bases at V and 4 bases at J, with 18 bases in the middle. Germline V gives CDR1 LGHNA, CDR2 YSLEER. This CDR3 is built from 17 residues. Here the CDR3 DNA reads TGCGCCAGCAGCCAAGATAACGGGGTCAGGGAGGGCACTGAAGCTTTCTTT. Residues: CASSQDNGVREGTEAFF.

The CDR3 nucleotides read TGTGCCAGCAGTCCCCGGGACAGGATGCTCCACTTT. This encodes CASSPRDRMLHF. The chain joins TRBV27 to TRBJ1-6; TRBD1 matches at 8 bases. This CDR3 is 12 amino acids long. J was trimmed by 16 bases and V by 5 bases; bases with no gene match: 7. Germline assignment: CDR1 MNHEY and CDR2 SMNVEV (reference sequence).

By sample fraction, this clonotype is medium-sized. The gene calls are TRBV29-1 and TRBJ2-1; 10 bases align to TRBD2. The length of the CDR3 is 14 residues. Germline CDR1 SQVTM, CDR2 ANQGSEA. J was trimmed by 9 bases and V by 5 bases; bases with no gene match: 10. The CDR3 loop reads CSVKTSGTSGEQFF. As DNA, the CDR3 is TGCAGCGTTAAAACTAGCGGGACCAGTGGTGAGCAGTTCTTC.

Judged by abundance, this clonotype is medium-sized. V and J are TRBV7-2 and TRBJ2-7; D might be TRBD2 (5 bases). The V gene's germline CDR1 is SGHTA and CDR2 FQGNSA. V was trimmed by 5 bases and J by 6 bases, leaving 11 bases between them. CDR3 length equals 12 residues. The CDR3 DNA sequence: TGTGCCAGCAGCCCCAGAGGGCCCGAGCAGTACTTC. The encoded protein is CASSPRGPEQYF.

This clonotype has more than one count but fewer than ten. The V call is TRBV7-9, the J call TRBJ1-1; TRBD1 matches at 9 bases. The germline V gene encodes CDR1 SEHNR and CDR2 FQNEAQ (reference sequence). With V trimmed by 7 bases and J by 8 bases, 8 bases remained unmatched. The CDR3 has 13 amino acids. The CDR3 coding sequence is TGTGCCAGCACCTGGGGACAGGGTGGGGAAGCTTTCTTT. Its translation: CASTWGQGGEAFF.

This clonotype is medium-sized (0.01 to 0.1%). This sequence joins TRBV10-3 and TRBJ1-1, with 7 bases identical to TRBD1. Germline V gene lookup returns CDR1 ENHRY and CDR2 SYGVKD. The CDR3 is 15 amino acids. With 0 bases clipped from V and 11 bases from J, the junction kept 12 bases outside the gene matches. The CDR3 DNA is TGTGCCATCAGTGAGTCTGCGGGACAGCTGACAGCGGCTTTCTTT. This gives the protein CAISESAGQLTAAFF.

The chain is built from TRBV5-6 and TRBJ1-1, with D perhaps matching TRBD1 (6 bases). This CDR3 has 16 amino acids. Trimming stripped 4 bases from V and 1 base from J, with 17 bases between. Looked up from germline, CDR1 is SGHDT and CDR2 is YYEEEE. In DNA, the CDR3 is TGTGCCAGCAGCACCATAGGACAGCTACCGAACACTGAAGCTTTCTTT. It translates to CASSTIGQLPNTEAFF.

The chain combines TRBV5-1 with TRBJ1-1, with a possible D match to TRBD1 (6 bases). Trimming stripped 1 base from V and 6 bases from J, with 13 bases between. The germline V gene has CDR1 SGHRS and CDR2 YFSETQ. This CDR3 contains 14 residues. In DNA, the CDR3 is TGCGCCAGCAGCTTGCAATCACAGGGATCTGAAGCTTTCTTT. It specifies CASSLQSQGSEAFF.

This clonotype was seen only a few times. The V call is TRBV24-1, the J call TRBJ2-1; TRBD1 matches at 7 bases. The CDR3 has 16 residues. The ends lost 4 bases at V and 5 bases at J; junction bases unmatched: 10. Germline lookup yields CDR1 KGHDR and CDR2 SFDVKD. DNA of the CDR3: TGTGCCACCAGTGACCCGGACAGGAAGGCCGACAATGAGCAGTTCTTC. It yields the protein CATSDPDRKADNEQFF.

The rearrangement links TRBV7-8 to TRBJ1-1, with D tentatively TRBD1 (5 bases). Germline V gene data show CDR1 as SGHVS and CDR2 as FQNEAQ. The CDR3 length is 15 residues. V shed 2 bases and J shed 4 bases, with 14 bases lying between them. The CDR3 bases are TGTGCCAGCAGCTTATTGAGGGGAGGGGTCACTGAAGCTTTCTTT. This sequence encodes CASSLLRGGVTEAFF.

The chain combines TRBV20-1 with TRBJ1-6; no reliable D call. The ends were cut back, 0 bases at V and 7 bases at J, with 16 bases in the middle. Germline V gene sequence: CDR1 DFQATT, CDR2 SNEGSKA (reference sequence). This CDR3 is built from 16 residues. In DNA, the CDR3 is TGCAGTGCTAGAGACGAAACCGGAAGGCGGAATTCACCCCTCCACTTT. Encoded protein: CSARDETGRRNSPLHF.

The J gene is TRBJ1-1, the V gene TRBV21-1; the table's D call of TRBD1 was not tested on the DNA. TRBV21-1 is listed as a pseudogene. The CDR3 extends over 15 amino acids. The CDR3 protein is CASSPRQVTNTEAFF. CDR3 sequence (DNA): TGTGCCAGCAGCCCAAGACAGGTTACGAACACTGAAGCTTTCTTT.

This clonotype rates as medium-sized. This chain connects TRBV6-5 to TRBJ2-2, with 8 bases identical to TRBD2. The CDR3 contains 19 residues. Trimming cost V 0 bases and J 2 bases; bases outside gene matches: 11. CDR1 MNHEY and CDR2 SVGAGI come from the germline V gene. CDR3 nucleotide sequence: TGTGCCAGCAGTTACTCGTATGCGGGGGGCCCTCGAAACACCGGGGAGCTGTTTTTT. This gives the protein CASSYSYAGGPRNTGELFF.

This chain links TRBV5-5 with TRBJ1-1, with D maybe TRBD1 (6 bases). Between the trimmed V and J ends, which lost 5 bases and 6 bases, there was a span of 14 bases. This CDR3 is built from 13 residues. CDR1 SGHKS and CDR2 YYEKEE come from the germline V gene (reference sequence). The CDR3 DNA is TGTGCCAGCAGTGTAGGGGGGGTCCCTGAAGCTTTCTTT. Translation gives CASSVGGVPEAFF. Looking up the rest from reference TRBV5-5 and TRBJ1-1 gives the full variable domain: DAGVTQSPTHLIKTRGQQVTLRCSPISGHKSVSWYQQVLGQGPQFIFQYYEKEERGRGNFPDRFSARQFPNYSSELNVNALLLGDSALYLCASSVGGVPEAFFGQGTRLTVV.

The sample holds a few counts of this clonotype. The chain has TRBV20-1 and TRBJ2-5, with TRBD2 identical over 9 bases. V was clipped by 5 bases and J by 5 bases; unmatched bases: 0. In germline, CDR1 is DFQATT, CDR2 SNEGSKA (reference sequence). The CDR3 sequence is 11 residues long. This chain's CDR3 is CSAGLAETQYF. DNA of the CDR3: TGCAGTGCTGGACTAGCGGAGACCCAGTACTTC.

This clonotype ranks as medium-sized. The V and J genes are TRBV14 and TRBJ2-7; perhaps TRBD1 as D (6 bases). Germline CDR1 SGHDN, CDR2 FVKESK. The CDR3 runs 13 residues. V lost 3 bases and J lost 6, with 12 bases in between. CDR3 nucleotide sequence: TGTGCCAGCAGCCAGAACACAGGGACCGAGCAGTACTTC. Protein product: CASSQNTGTEQYF. The variable domain in full, completed from reference TRBV14 and TRBJ2-7, reads EAGVTQFPSHSVIEKGQTVTLRCDPISGHDNLYWYRRVMGKEIKFLLHFVKESKQDESGMPNNRFLAERTGGTYSTLKVQPAELEDSGVYFCASSQNTGTEQYFGPGTRLTVT.